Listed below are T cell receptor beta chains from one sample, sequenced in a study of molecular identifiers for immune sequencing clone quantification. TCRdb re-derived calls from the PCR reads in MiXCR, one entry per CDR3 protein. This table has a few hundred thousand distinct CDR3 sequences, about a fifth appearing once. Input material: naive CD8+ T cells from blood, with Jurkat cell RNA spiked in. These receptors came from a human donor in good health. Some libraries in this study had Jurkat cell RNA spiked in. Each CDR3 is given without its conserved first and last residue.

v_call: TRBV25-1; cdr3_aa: ASSEGAPGDSYEQY
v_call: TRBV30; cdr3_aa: ASFGTGGGEQY
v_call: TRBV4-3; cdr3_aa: ASSQSRTSGSRLGEQY
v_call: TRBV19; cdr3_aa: ASSALAGSTYGQY
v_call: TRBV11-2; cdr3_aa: ASSSVGLADQETQY
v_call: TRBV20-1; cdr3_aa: SARDFRTSGGTDTQY
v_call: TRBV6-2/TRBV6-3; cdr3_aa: ASSYGHNTEAF
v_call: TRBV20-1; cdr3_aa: SADQASQETQY
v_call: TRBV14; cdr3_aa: ASSQTQFLYEQY
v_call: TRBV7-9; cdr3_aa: ASSSQEYQETQY
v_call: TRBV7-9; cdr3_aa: ASSDGGELF
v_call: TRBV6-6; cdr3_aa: ASREKVYNERF
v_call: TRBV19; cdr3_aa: ASSIVPGGTDTQY
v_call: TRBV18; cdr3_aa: ASSPPAAYGYT
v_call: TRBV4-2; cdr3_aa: ASSQVLAGGHEQF
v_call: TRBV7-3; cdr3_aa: ASSPRPGQGLTGELF
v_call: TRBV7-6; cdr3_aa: ASSLAPGTAYEQH
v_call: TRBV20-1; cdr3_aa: SAKGLQSYEQY
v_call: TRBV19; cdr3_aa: ASIGTGEKIGNQPQH
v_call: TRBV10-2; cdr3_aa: ASSERTGGVEKLF
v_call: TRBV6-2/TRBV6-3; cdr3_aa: ASSYFRIRDIQGNQPQH
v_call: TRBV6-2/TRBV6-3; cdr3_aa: ATYPSGEQY
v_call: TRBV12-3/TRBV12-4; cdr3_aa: ASSHPGQGAFQETQY
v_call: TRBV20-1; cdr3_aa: SAREGDPYEQY
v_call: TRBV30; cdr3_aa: AWSEGNNNEQF
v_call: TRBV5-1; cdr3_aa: ASSPPRTGELF
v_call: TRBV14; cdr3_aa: ASSQDRLPGQGLQETQY
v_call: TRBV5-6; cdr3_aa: ASGLEASGKRGEQY
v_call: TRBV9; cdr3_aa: ASSVGYGLTPSSTDTQY
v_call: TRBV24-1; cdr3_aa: ATIGGPYNEQF
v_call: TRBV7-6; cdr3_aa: ASSLAPAAVNEQY
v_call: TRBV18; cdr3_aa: ASSGDSGVIIQY
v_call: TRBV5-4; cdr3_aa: ASRAGMVGGAVSEGYT
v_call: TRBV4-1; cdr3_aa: ASSQVSPGWGTEAF
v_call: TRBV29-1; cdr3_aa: SVEGDRSNEKLF
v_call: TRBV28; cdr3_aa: ASRKGNDEKLF
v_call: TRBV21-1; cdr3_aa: ASSFSGRETQY
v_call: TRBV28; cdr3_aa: ASSFTGGITDTQY
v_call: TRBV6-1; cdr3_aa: ASSAKRETFEAF
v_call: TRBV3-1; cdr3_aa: ASSPDLGQAYGYT
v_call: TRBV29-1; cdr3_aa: SVGQSPINNYGYT
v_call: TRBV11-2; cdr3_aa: ASSPTGTSYEQY
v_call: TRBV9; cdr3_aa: ASSATPQINAYEQY
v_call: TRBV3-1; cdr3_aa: ASSLRSSYGYT
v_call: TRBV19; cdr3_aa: ASSIVSGSFTDTQY
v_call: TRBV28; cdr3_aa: ASSLSASRIGGNQPQH
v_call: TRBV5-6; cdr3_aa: ASSLSVGGAYEQY
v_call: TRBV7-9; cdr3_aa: ASSAPNNGQF
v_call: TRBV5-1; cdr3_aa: ASSDPGKGGTYEQY
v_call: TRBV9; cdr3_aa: ASSERVDTQY
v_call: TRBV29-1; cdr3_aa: SVEGFGEKLF
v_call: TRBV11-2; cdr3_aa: ASSSTSGGAGKATQY